A single sample gave rise to the 31 T cell receptor beta chains below, sequenced in a study of blood T cells in healthy people across ages. The use of a sample-barcoded 5' primer and a J-beta primer mix characterized a second PCR of roughly 6 to 11 cycles. In TCRdb, the 5' RACE reads were re-called with MiXCR into one record per CDR3 protein. The data contain about 1.4 million distinct CDR3 sequences, almost 60% of them singletons. The sample comprised blood. All receptors come from a man between 18 and 29 years old in good health.

The chain uses TRBV6-2 or TRBV6-3 and TRBJ2-7; TRBD2 matches at 10 bases. Germline CDR1 and CDR2: MNHEY and SVGEGT. This CDR3 has 15 amino acids. V shed 6 bases, J shed 2 bases, and the junction held 7 bases outside the gene matches. CDR3 in DNA: TGTGCCAGCAGCACAAGCGGGGGGGCGCCCTACGAGCAGTACTTC. Its translation: CASSTSGGAPYEQYF.

The chain carries TRBV7-9 and TRBJ2-3; no firm D call. CDR1 and CDR2 from the germline V gene are SEHNR and FQNEAQ (reference sequence). The CDR3 totals 16 residues. With 5 bases removed from V and 7 bases from J, the gap between germline ends came to 22 bases. CDR3 protein: CASSLPPRISQNTQYF. The CDR3 region has the DNA TGTGCCAGCAGCCTTCCCCCACGGATTTCACAGAATACGCAGTATTTT.

The rearrangement joins TRBV20-1 to TRBJ2-3, with TRBD1 as a possible D gene (6 bases). Deletions cut 0 bases from V and 4 bases from J, with 14 bases between. CDR1 DFQATT and CDR2 SNEGSKA come from the germline V gene (reference sequence). This CDR3 comprises 15 residues. The DNA of the CDR3 is TGCAGTGCTAGAGATAGGCAGGGGATATCAGATACGCAGTATTTT. Translation: CSARDRQGISDTQYF.

This chain connects TRBV3-1 to TRBJ2-7; D is unclear. The CDR3 runs to 13 residues. CDR1 and CDR2 from the germline V gene are LGHDT and YNNKEL (reference sequence). V shed 0 bases and J shed 12 bases, with 15 bases lying between them. The CDR3 DNA follows: TGTGCCAGCAGCCAAGATTCGTCCGGCCTTAGGTACTTC. This gives the protein CASSQDSSGLRYF.

This clonotype has only one observation. The chain recombines TRBV25-1 with TRBJ2-7, with TRBD2 matching over 11 bases. CDR1 and CDR2 (germline): MGHDK, SYGVNS. This CDR3 spans 14 amino acids. Trimming at V came to 3 bases and at J to 2 bases, leaving 0 bases not matched to a gene. The CDR3 DNA sequence: TGTGCCAGCAGTGATAGCGGGGGGGCCTACGAGCAGTACTTC. Translating gives CASSDSGGAYEQYF.

The chain couples TRBV4-1 to TRBJ2-7; tentatively, D is TRBD2 (6 bases). The germline V gene has CDR1 MGHRA and CDR2 YSYEKL. V was shortened by 0 bases and J by 1 base, with 13 bases between the two germline ends. The CDR3 covers 16 residues. The CDR3 loop is CASSQDRRVSSYEQYF. The CDR3 region has the DNA TGCGCCAGCAGCCAAGATAGGAGGGTGTCATCCTACGAGCAGTACTTC.

This clonotype has a handful of counts. The chain recombines TRBV4-1 with TRBJ2-1, with 10 bases lining up with TRBD1. CDR1 and CDR2 from the germline V gene are MGHRA and YSYEKL. The CDR3 sequence is 17 residues long. V lost 0 bases, J lost 2 bases, and 4 bases stayed unmatched. In DNA, the CDR3 is TGCGCCAGCAGCCAAGAGATGGGACAGGGGACCTACAATGAGCAGTTCTTC. Amino acids: CASSQEMGQGTYNEQFF.

This sequence joins TRBV7-9 and TRBJ2-7; 15 bases are shared with TRBD2. The CDR3 length is 17 residues. After removal of 5 bases from V and 1 base from J, the junction contained 6 bases not matched to a gene. Germline V CDR1 and CDR2: SEHNR, FQNEAQ (reference sequence). The CDR3 loop is CASSTRTSGRGSYEQYF. The DNA for the CDR3 is TGTGCCAGCAGCACCCGGACTAGCGGGAGGGGTTCCTACGAGCAGTACTTC.

This clonotype has a handful of counts. This chain uses TRBV29-1 with TRBJ2-7; the match to TRBD1 covers 9 bases. The CDR3 runs 13 residues. The V gene end was trimmed by 8 bases and the J gene end by 4 bases; junction bases not matched to a gene: 9. From germline, CDR1 is SQVTM and CDR2 ANQGSEA. The CDR3 spells CSFSGTGQYEQYF. The CDR3 DNA sequence: TGCAGCTTCTCCGGGACAGGGCAATACGAGCAGTACTTC.

This sequence joins TRBV14 and TRBJ2-4; D is possibly TRBD1 (5 bases). V was shortened by 4 bases and J by 5 bases, with 21 bases between the two germline ends. The CDR3 loop spans 17 amino acids. Per germline, CDR1 SGHDN and CDR2 FVKESK. The CDR3 is CASSPTFGLGPQNIQYF. CDR3 coding DNA: TGTGCCAGCAGCCCGACGTTTGGGTTGGGGCCTCAAAACATTCAGTACTTC.

This clonotype appeared a few times. The chain uses TRBV28 and TRBJ2-1; no firm D call. With 3 bases removed from V and 7 bases from J, the gap between germline ends came to 10 bases. Per the germline V gene, CDR1 is MDHEN and CDR2 is SYDVKM. CDR3 length: 13 residues. CDR3 sequence reads: CASSFRLANEQFF. CDR3 nucleotides: TGTGCCAGCAGTTTCCGGCTTGCGAATGAGCAGTTCTTC.

Regarding this clonotype: One end of the junction fails to match germline, which may point to a read error. V is TRBV7-9 and J is TRBJ1-1; D might be TRBD1 (6 bases). There are 13 residues in the CDR3. The germline gives CDR1 SEHNR, CDR2 FQNEAQ (reference sequence). This chain's CDR3 is CVSSFQGIAEAFF. For the CDR3, the DNA is TGTGTCAGCAGTTTCCAGGGGATAGCTGAAGCTTTCTTT.

The chain links TRBV5-1 to TRBJ2-7, with TRBD1 matching over 7 bases. This CDR3 contains 14 residues. The germline V gene encodes CDR1 SGHRS and CDR2 YFSETQ. With V trimmed by 2 bases and J by 7 bases, 9 bases remained unmatched. Here the CDR3 reads CASSFGTARWEQYF. The CDR3 DNA reads as TGCGCCAGCAGCTTCGGGACAGCTAGATGGGAGCAGTACTTC.

This clonotype was observed a few times. This chain uses TRBV20-1 with TRBJ2-1, with unresolved D. The CDR3 runs 13 residues. Trimming left V 3 bases short and J 7 bases short, with 13 bases between. Per the germline V gene, CDR1 is DFQATT and CDR2 is SNEGSKA (reference sequence). The CDR3 sequence: CSASGRSKNEQFF. In DNA form, the CDR3 reads TGCAGTGCTAGCGGACGCAGTAAAAATGAGCAGTTCTTC.

In this sample, this clonotype turned up once. The chain recombines TRBV20-1 with TRBJ2-3; 8 bases line up with TRBD2. Germline loops: CDR1 DFQATT, CDR2 SNEGSKA (reference sequence). The ends lost 3 bases at V and 3 bases at J; junction bases unmatched: 8. This CDR3 has 15 amino acids. CDR3 amino acids: CSARGSGSMTDTQYF. For the CDR3, the DNA is TGCAGTGCTAGGGGCAGCGGGAGTATGACAGATACGCAGTATTTT.

This chain uses TRBV28 with TRBJ2-5; D unclear. V was pared by 5 bases and J by 4 bases, with 14 bases between. CDR1 is MDHEN, CDR2 SYDVKM, per germline. The CDR3 is 14 amino acids. CDR3: CASSPPGRPETQYF. The CDR3 DNA reads TGTGCCAGCAGTCCCCCCGGAAGACCAGAGACCCAGTACTTC.

V gene TRBV4-1 combines with J gene TRBJ2-5; possibly TRBD2 for D (6 bases). This CDR3 region has 15 residues. V dropped 0 bases and J dropped 5 bases, with 13 bases sitting between them. The germline gives CDR1 MGHRA, CDR2 YSYEKL. CDR3 residues: CASSQEGTLPETQYF. DNA of the CDR3: TGCGCCAGCAGCCAAGAGGGGACTCTCCCGGAGACCCAGTACTTC.

V gene TRBV4-3 combines with J gene TRBJ2-1, with D possibly being TRBD2 (6 bases). Trimming left V 0 bases short and J 5 bases short, with 8 bases between. Looked up from germline, CDR1 is LGHNA and CDR2 is YSLEER. The CDR3 consists of 14 residues. CDR3 amino acids: CASSQDPGDNEQFF. DNA of the CDR3: TGCGCCAGCAGCCAAGATCCGGGGGACAATGAGCAGTTCTTC.

The chain uses TRBV5-1 and TRBJ2-1, with TRBD2 matching over 9 bases. The germline CDR1 and CDR2 sequences are SGHRS and YFSETQ. V lost 4 bases to trimming and J lost 2 bases; unmatched junction nucleotides: 13. CDR3 size: 18 residues. This CDR3 reads CASSLGGSGRPPYNEQFF. As DNA, the CDR3 is TGCGCCAGCAGCCTTGGAGGGAGCGGGAGGCCACCCTACAATGAGCAGTTCTTC.

The chain combines TRBV20-1 with TRBJ2-7; D remains unclear. The CDR3 covers 15 residues. In germline, CDR1 is DFQATT, CDR2 SNEGSKA (reference sequence). V shed 0 bases and J shed 7 bases, with 19 bases lying between them. DNA for the CDR3: TGCAGTGCTAGAGAACCCCTTCGCTTAAGGAATGAGCAGTACTTC. This sequence encodes CSAREPLRLRNEQYF.

This chain links TRBV7-2 with TRBJ1-6; 8 bases line up with TRBD1. The CDR3 sequence is 16 residues long. The V gene end was trimmed by 6 bases and the J gene end by 7 bases; junction bases not matched to a gene: 11. Germline V lookup: CDR1 SGHTA, CDR2 FQGNSA. The CDR3 region has the DNA TGTGCCAGCAGTCAGGACAGGGAGGTCTTGAATTCACCCCTCCACTTT. Amino acid sequence: CASSQDREVLNSPLHF.

The chain employs TRBV28 and TRBJ2-6, with no clear D. Germline V gives CDR1 MDHEN, CDR2 SYDVKM. The CDR3 loop spans 14 amino acids. With 2 bases removed from V and 9 bases from J, the gap between germline ends came to 11 bases. CDR3 sequence reads: CASSLAAAINVLTF. CDR3 nucleotides: TGTGCCAGCAGTTTAGCGGCAGCTATCAACGTCCTGACTTTC.

The chain couples TRBV27 to TRBJ2-1; D may be TRBD1 (5 bases). The CDR3 is 15 residues long. Trimming took 3 bases from V and 8 from J, leaving 17 bases between them. Germline assignment: CDR1 MNHEY and CDR2 SMNVEV (reference sequence). The CDR3 bases are TGTGCCAGCAGTTTGGGTCAGGGAAGTCGGTATGAGCAGTTCTTC. Translated, it gives CASSLGQGSRYEQFF.

The chain combines TRBV4-2 with TRBJ2-1; 10 positions match TRBD2. The V and J ends lost 0 bases and 8 bases, in that order; junction bases with no gene match: 7. The germline gives CDR1 LGHNA, CDR2 YNFKEQ. The CDR3 is 16 residues long. CDR3 bases: TGTGCCAGCAGCCAAGAGACCGGGACTAGCGCCGATGAGCAGTTCTTC. Protein: CASSQETGTSADEQFF.

This clonotype was detected a few times. CDR3 residues: CASSRLTTSGDPYEQYF. The CDR3 DNA reads as TGTGCCAGCAGCCGCTTAACTACTAGCGGAGACCCCTACGAGCAGTACTTC. The chain recombines TRBV4-2 with TRBJ2-7, with TRBD2 identical over 8 bases. CDR1 and CDR2 (germline): LGHNA, YNFKEQ. This CDR3 spans 17 amino acids. V dropped 4 bases and J dropped 2; count of bases not matched to a gene: 13.

The rearrangement joins TRBV29-1 to TRBJ2-5; a weak D match, TRBD1 (6 bases). The ends were cut back, 2 bases at V and 2 bases at J, with 12 bases in the middle. Germline lookup yields CDR1 SQVTM and CDR2 ANQGSEA. The CDR3 runs to 14 residues. CDR3 DNA sequence: TGCAGCGTTGAACCCAGGGGTACACAAGAGACCCAGTACTTC. This gives the protein CSVEPRGTQETQYF.

The rearrangement uses TRBV21-1 and TRBJ2-4. TRBV21-1 is labeled a pseudogene. The CDR3 contains 13 residues. The CDR3 protein is CASSKANIDEQYF. As DNA, the CDR3 is TGTGCCAGCAGCAAAGCAAACATTGATGAGCAGTACTTC.

The chain's CDR3 is CASSQVGRSEQFF. CDR3 DNA sequence: TGCGCCAGCAGCCAAGTCGGGAGAAGTGAGCAGTTCTTC. The chain joins TRBV4-3 to TRBJ2-1; tentatively, D is TRBD2 (6 bases). This CDR3 has 13 residues. V was cut by 1 base and J by 9 bases, with 10 bases left in between. CDR1 is LGHNA and CDR2 is YSLEER in the germline V gene.

The V and J genes are TRBV24-1 and TRBJ2-1, with D tentatively TRBD1 (7 bases). Germline CDR1 KGHDR, CDR2 SFDVKD. The CDR3 length is 14 residues. The ends were cut back, 5 bases at V and 9 bases at J, with 16 bases in the middle. The CDR3 region has the DNA TGTGCCACCAGTGGTCTCAGGGGGGTTGGTGAGCAGTTCTTC. Its protein product is CATSGLRGVGEQFF.

The chain uses TRBV5-6 and TRBJ2-5, with D perhaps given as TRBD1 or TRBD2 (6 bases each). The DNA end is more similar to TRBJ2-7, so the J call may be wrong. Germline V gene sequence: CDR1 SGHDT, CDR2 YYEEEE. This CDR3 contains 20 residues. The CDR3 nucleotides read TGTGCCAGCAGCCCGATTTTGCGGGACAAGGAGGCGGCAGGGATTTACGAGCAGTACTTC. Its protein is CASSPILRDKEAAGIYEQYF.

The chain uses TRBV12-3 or TRBV12-4 and TRBJ2-3; 9 bases align to TRBD1. Trimming took 7 bases from V and 5 from J; bases not matched to a gene: 7. The CDR3 spans 14 residues. The CDR3 here is CASIWTGEKDTQYF. In DNA form, the CDR3 reads TGTGCCAGCATTTGGACAGGGGAGAAAGATACGCAGTATTTT.